The TCR beta chain under discussion was sequenced for a study of shared clonotypes between healthy human individuals. The CDR3 covers 15 residues. V trimming: 4 bases; J trimming: 2 bases; junction bases outside the gene matches: 5. Per the germline V gene, CDR1 is SGHRS and CDR2 is YFSETQ. A remark on this clone: This sample includes further DNA sequences coding for the same CDR3.

The method was immunoSEQ multiplex PCR; TCRdb's version includes in-frame clones alone and lacks a portion of them. The table includes some 2,000,000 clones, roughly 96% detected once. Sequences were obtained from naive CD4+ T cells sorted from blood. This sample's subset: CD45RA+ positively selected. This rearrangement joins TRBV5-1 to TRBJ2-3; 9 bases fit TRBD1. This TCR derives from a man between 18 and 29 years old in good health. CDR3 nucleotides: TGCGCCAGCAGCCTGGGACAGGGTTACACAGATACGCAGTATTTT. The encoded protein is CASSLGQGYTDTQYF.